Described below is a single T cell receptor (beta chain) sequence and its context. Its antigen has not been determined. No much larger clone is present one base from it, and per-base qualities are unavailable. The sample comes from a study of T-cell memory formation after mild COVID-19 (dated by TCRdb to about 2021). Study-wide context: TCR sequence clusters from the two donors were largely donor specific. In a couple of donors, T-cell clones that expanded and contracted after mild COVID-19 were tracked by sequencing TCRalpha and TCRbeta repertoires over time. Two young, previously healthy adult volunteers, one female and one male, were included in the cohort.

Ficoll-Paque density gradient centrifugation was used to isolate PBMCs. On the study overall, not on this receptor specifically: SARS-CoV-2 specificity was not confirmed for the second-wave clones peaking on day 37. The study covered only a couple of mild cases, and larger cohorts including severe cases with pre-infection samples were considered necessary. Clones that contracted from day 15 to 85 showed balanced CD4/CD8 phenotypes, whereas a second wave of clones that expanded from day 15 to 37 leaned towards CD4+. The detection of some responding clones in pre-infection memory suggests that pre-existing cross-reactive memory T cells joined the SARS-CoV-2 response. Contracting CD4+ clones appeared mostly in the CM and EM memory subsets, whereas CD8+ clones were enriched in EMRA.

TCRdb lists the instrument as Illumina NovaSeq 6000. cDNA libraries for TCRalpha and TCRbeta were prepared by 5'RACE using constant-segment primers, with sample barcodes and unique molecular identifiers added. RNA was extracted from every sample with Trizol reagent. Amplification of the libraries took two PCR steps, and the second step added a second sample barcode plus Illumina TruSeq adapters. Sequencing of libraries was performed on an Illumina NovaSeq with 2 x 150 bp paired-end reads. As for the authors' bioinformatics: With migec v1.2.7, reads were demultiplexed and then collapsed into UMI-guided consensus sequences. Using mixcr v2.1.11, UMI consensuses were aligned to TRA and TRB V and J templates and then assembled into clonotypes. A clonotype was counted as expanded or contracted only when both edgeR and NoisET called the clonotype significant, with the noise models trained on biological replicates. For edgeR calls, the cutoffs were a false discovery rate-adjusted p below 0.01 and a log2 fold-change threshold of 1. As an exploratory analysis of dynamics, max-normalized trajectories of the 1000 most abundant clonotypes were examined by PCA with hierarchical clustering. Separately sequenced CD4+ and CD8+ repertoires were used to assign the CD4 or CD8 phenotype of responding clones. TCRdb ran its own pipeline on the public reads, namely fastp trimming at Q25 and MiXCR clone calling, and kept in-frame beta chains. Identical CDR3 proteins give one entry, which carries the most common genes and DNA. The V and J calls here are based on TCRdb, not the publication. In this sample the table shows hundreds of thousands of distinct CDR3 sequences, roughly an eighth of which occur a single time. Approximately 21% of the sample is held by the ten biggest clonotypes.

At the junction V is shortened by 8 bases and J by 3 bases; bases outside the gene matches: 5. The CDR3, cysteine through phenylalanine, is 13 amino acids long. Only the CDR3 portion is preserved as DNA: 39 bases, with reading frame beginning at the first base. In the germline V gene, CDR1 corresponds to MNHEY and CDR2 to SVGAGI. Sequencing was carried out using PBMCs or a T cell subset sorted from them (not recorded which). The chain is made from TRBV6-5 and TRBJ1-1; 8 bases in between match TRBD1. The source is a man aged 18 to 30 who had mild COVID-19 (a few samples of this study predate the infection). The sample titles of this study are shuffled in the database, so cell type and time point are left out; the donor was told from shared clones. The CDR3: CASRHRGDTEAFF. The nucleotides are TGTGCCAGCCGCCACAGGGGGGACACTGAAGCTTTCTTT.